This note documents a single T cell receptor beta chain sequence. The sample comes from a study of CD8+ T cells in alopecia areata. Across the whole study: Each day, treated patients took oral tofacitinib twice, at 5 to 10 mg per dose. Dosing spanned 6 to 18 months on tofacitinib, then 6 months off drug.

Extraction and reverse transcription of RNA yielded cDNA as the sequencing template. Generated by immunoSEQ multiplex PCR, the TCRdb table keeps only in-frame clones and is missing some. The sample includes some 150,000 clones, 65% to 75% seen only once; the top ten take about an eighth. CDR1 and CDR2 from the germline V gene are SEHNR and FQNEAQ (reference sequence). With 0 bases clipped from V and 6 bases from J, the junction kept 1 base outside the gene matches. The CDR3 covers 14 residues. This TCR was recovered from a human donor with alopecia areata. The chain recombines TRBV7-9 with TRBJ1-2; TRBD1 agrees at 10 bases. The sample in question was CD8+ T cells sorted from blood, obtained at week 0. CDR3 loop: CASSLAGTGDGYTF. The CDR3, as DNA: TGTGCCAGCAGCTTAGCCGGGACAGGGGATGGCTACACCTTC.